This T cell receptor (beta chain) was recovered during a study of type 1 and type 2 diabetes patients. The CDR3 has 13 residues. V was clipped by 3 bases and J by 0 bases, with 5 bases between them. Looked up from germline, CDR1 is SGHTA and CDR2 is FQGTGA. PCR was run on genomic DNA. Amplification of the beta chain CDR3 used 30 forward and 13 reverse multiplex primers. TCRdb reanalysed the multiplex PCR reads using MiXCR and keeps one entry per CDR3 protein. Here the sample spans around 300,000 distinct CDR3 sequences, roughly 48% being singletons. The V call is TRBV7-3, the J call TRBJ1-1; D is ambiguous. The sequencing sample was made of peripheral blood mononuclear cells (PBMCs). This TCR derives from a man between 18 and 35 years old with type 2 diabetes. As DNA, the CDR3 is TGTGCCAGCAGCTTTGACGTGAACACTGAAGCTTTCTTT. Translating gives CASSFDVNTEAFF.